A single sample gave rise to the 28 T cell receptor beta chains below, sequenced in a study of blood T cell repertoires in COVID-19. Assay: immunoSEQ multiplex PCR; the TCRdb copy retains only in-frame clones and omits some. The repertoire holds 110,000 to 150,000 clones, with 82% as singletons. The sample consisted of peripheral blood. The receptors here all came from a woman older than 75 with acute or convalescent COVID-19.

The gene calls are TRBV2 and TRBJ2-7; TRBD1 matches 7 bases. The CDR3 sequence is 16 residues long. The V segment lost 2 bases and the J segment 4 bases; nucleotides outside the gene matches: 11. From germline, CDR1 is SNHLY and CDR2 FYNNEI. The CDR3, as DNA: TGTGCCAGCAGTGAACTTCAGGGGGTCGGGGTATACGAGCAGTACTTC. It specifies CASSELQGVGVYEQYF.

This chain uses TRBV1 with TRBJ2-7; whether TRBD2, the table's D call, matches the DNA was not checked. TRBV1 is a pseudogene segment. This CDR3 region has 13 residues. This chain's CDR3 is CTTGTSGTYEQYF. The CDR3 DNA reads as TGCACCACCGGGACTAGCGGGACCTACGAGCAGTACTTC.

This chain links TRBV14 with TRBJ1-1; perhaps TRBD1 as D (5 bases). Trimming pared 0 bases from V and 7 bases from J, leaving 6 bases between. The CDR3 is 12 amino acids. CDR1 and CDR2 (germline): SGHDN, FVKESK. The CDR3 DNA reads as TGTGCCAGCAGCCAAGAACAGGATGAAGCTTTCTTT. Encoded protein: CASSQEQDEAFF.

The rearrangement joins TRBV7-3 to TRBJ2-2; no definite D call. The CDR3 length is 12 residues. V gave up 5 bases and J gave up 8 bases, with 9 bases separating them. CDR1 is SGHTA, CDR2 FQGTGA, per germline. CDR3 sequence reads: CASSPSPGELFF. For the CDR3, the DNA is TGTGCCAGCAGCCCTAGTCCGGGGGAGCTGTTTTTT.

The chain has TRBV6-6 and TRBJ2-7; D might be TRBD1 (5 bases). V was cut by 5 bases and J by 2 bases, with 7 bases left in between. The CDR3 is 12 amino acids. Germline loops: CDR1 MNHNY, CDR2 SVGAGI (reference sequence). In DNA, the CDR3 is TGTGCCAGCAGTCTGACAGCCTACGAGCAGTACTTC. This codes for CASSLTAYEQYF.

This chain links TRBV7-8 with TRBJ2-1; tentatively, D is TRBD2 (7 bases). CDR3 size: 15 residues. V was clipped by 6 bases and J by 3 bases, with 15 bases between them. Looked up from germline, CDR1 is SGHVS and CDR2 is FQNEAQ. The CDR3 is CASSRRGGYYNEQFF. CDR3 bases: TGTGCCAGCAGTCGGAGGGGGGGCTACTACAATGAGCAGTTCTTC.

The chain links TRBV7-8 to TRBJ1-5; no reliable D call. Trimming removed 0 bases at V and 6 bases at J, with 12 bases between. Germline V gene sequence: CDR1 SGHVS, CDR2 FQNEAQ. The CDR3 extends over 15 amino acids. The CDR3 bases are TGTGCCAGCAGCTTAGCGGGCCAACCCACTCAGCCCCAGCATTTT. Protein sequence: CASSLAGQPTQPQHF.

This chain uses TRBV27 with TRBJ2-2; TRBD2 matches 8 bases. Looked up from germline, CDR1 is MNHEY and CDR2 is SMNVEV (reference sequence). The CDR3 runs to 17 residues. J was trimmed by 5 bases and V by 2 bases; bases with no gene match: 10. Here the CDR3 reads CASSLSAGTSTTGELFF. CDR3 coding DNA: TGTGCCAGCAGTTTAAGCGCCGGGACTAGTACGACCGGGGAGCTGTTTTTT.

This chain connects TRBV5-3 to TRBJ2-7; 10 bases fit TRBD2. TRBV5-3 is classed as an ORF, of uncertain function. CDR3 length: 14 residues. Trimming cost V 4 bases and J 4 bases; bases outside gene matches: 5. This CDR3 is CARSPGTSDYEQYF. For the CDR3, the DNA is TGTGCCAGAAGCCCAGGGACTAGCGATTACGAGCAGTACTTC.

The CDR3 DNA follows: TGTGCCAGCAGCCAAGCGTACGCGGGGGCAGGAGATACGCAGTATTTT. Translation gives CASSQAYAGAGDTQYF. This chain links TRBV3-1 (or the pseudogene TRBV3-2) with TRBJ2-3; perhaps TRBD2 as D (7 bases). The V end lost 1 base, the J end lost 5 bases, and 16 bases lay between the germline ends. The germline V gene encodes CDR1 LGHDT and CDR2 YNNKEL (reference sequence). The CDR3 is 16 amino acids.

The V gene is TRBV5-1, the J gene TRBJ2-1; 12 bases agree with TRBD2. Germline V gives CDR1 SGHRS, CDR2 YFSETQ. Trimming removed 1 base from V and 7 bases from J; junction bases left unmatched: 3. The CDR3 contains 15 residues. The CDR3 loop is CASSLTSGRTNEQFF. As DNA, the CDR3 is TGCGCCAGCAGCTTGACTAGCGGGAGGACGAATGAGCAGTTCTTC.

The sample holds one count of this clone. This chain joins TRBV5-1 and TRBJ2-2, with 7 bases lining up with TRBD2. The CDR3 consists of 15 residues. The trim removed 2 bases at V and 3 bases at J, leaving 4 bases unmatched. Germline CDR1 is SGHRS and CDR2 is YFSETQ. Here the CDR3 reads CASSLASGYTGELFF. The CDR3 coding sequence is TGCGCCAGCAGCTTAGCTAGCGGATACACCGGGGAGCTGTTTTTT.

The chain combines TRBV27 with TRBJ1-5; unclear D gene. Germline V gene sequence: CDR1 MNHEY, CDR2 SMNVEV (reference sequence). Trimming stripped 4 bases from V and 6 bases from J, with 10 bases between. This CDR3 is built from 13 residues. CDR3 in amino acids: CASSYAIGQPQHF. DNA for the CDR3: TGTGCCAGCAGTTATGCTATTGGTCAGCCCCAGCATTTT.

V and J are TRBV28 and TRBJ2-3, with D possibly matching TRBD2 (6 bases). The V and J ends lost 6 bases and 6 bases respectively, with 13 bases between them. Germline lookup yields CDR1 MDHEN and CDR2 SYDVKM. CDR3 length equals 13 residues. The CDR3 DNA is TGTGCCAGCAGGGCAACTAGCTCGGATACGCAGTATTTT. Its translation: CASRATSSDTQYF.

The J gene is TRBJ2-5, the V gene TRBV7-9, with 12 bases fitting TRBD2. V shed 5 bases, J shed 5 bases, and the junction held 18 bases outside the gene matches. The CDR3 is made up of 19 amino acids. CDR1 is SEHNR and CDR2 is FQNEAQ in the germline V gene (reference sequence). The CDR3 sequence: CASSPPRRLAGGRWETQYF. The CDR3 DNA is TGTGCCAGCAGCCCCCCCCGGCGGCTAGCGGGGGGGCGATGGGAGACCCAGTACTTC. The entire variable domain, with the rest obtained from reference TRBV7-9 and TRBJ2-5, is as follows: DTGVSQNPRHKITKRGQNVTFRCDPISEHNRLYWYRQTLGQGPEFLTYFQNEAQLEKSRLLSDRFSAERPKGSFSTLEIQRTEQGDSAMYLCASSPPRRLAGGRWETQYFGPGTRLLVL.

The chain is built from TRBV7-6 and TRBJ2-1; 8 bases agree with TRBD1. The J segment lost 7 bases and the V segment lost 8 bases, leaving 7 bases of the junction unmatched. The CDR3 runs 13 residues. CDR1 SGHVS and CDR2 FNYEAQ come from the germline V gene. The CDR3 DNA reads TGTGCCAGCCGGCAGGGGGCGGGAAATGAGCAGTTCTTC. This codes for CASRQGAGNEQFF.

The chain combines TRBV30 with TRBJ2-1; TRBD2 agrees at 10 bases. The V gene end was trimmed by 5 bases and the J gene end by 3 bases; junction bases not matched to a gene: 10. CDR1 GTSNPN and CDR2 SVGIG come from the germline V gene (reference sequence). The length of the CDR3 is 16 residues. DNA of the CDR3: TGTGCCTGGGAAAACGTAGCGGGGGGCCGCTACAATGAGCAGTTCTTC. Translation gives CAWENVAGGRYNEQFF.

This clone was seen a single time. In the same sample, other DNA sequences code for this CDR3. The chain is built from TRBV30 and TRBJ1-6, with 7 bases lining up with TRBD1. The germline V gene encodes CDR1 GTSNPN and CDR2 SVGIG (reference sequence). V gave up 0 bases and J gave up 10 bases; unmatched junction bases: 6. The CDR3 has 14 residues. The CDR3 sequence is CAWSVLTGSSPLHF. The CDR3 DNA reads TGTGCCTGGAGTGTTCTGACAGGGAGCTCACCCCTCCACTTT.

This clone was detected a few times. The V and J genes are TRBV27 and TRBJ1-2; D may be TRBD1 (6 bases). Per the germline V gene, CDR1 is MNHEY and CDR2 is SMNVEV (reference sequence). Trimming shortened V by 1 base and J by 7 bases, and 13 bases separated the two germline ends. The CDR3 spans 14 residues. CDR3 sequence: CASSLLARGAGYTF. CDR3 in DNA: TGTGCCAGCAGTTTATTGGCCAGGGGAGCTGGCTACACCTTC.

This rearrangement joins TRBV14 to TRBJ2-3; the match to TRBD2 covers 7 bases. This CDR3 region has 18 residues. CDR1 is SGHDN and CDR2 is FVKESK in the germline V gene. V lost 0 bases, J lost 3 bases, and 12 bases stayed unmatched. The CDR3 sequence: CASSQDSYVRGGTDTQYF. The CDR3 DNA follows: TGTGCCAGCAGCCAAGACTCTTACGTCCGGGGAGGGACAGATACGCAGTATTTT. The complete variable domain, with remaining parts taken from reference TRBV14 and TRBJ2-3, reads EAGVTQFPSHSVIEKGQTVTLRCDPISGHDNLYWYRRVMGKEIKFLLHFVKESKQDESGMPNNRFLAERTGGTYSTLKVQPAELEDSGVYFCASSQDSYVRGGTDTQYFGPGTRLTVL.

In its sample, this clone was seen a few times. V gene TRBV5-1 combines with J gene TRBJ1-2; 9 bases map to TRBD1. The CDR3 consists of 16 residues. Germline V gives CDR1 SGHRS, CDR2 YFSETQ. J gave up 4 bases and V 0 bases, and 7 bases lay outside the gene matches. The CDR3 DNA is TGCGCCAGCAGCTTGGTGGCCCCGACAGGGGGCTATGGCTACACCTTC. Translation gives CASSLVAPTGGYGYTF.

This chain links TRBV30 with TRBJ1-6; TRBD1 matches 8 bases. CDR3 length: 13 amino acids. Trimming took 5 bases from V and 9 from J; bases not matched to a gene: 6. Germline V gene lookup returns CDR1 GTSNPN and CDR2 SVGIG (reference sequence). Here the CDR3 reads CAWWTGWGSPLHF. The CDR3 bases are TGTGCCTGGTGGACAGGGTGGGGTTCACCCCTCCACTTT.

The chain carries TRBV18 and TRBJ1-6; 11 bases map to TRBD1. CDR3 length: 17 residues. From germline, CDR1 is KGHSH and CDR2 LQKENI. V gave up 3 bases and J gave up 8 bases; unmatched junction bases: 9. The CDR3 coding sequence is TGTGCCAGCTCACCGCTTGGACAGGGGGCTGATGATTCACCCCTCCACTTT. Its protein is CASSPLGQGADDSPLHF. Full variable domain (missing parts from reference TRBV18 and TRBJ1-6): NAGVMQNPRHLVRRRGQEARLRCSPMKGHSHVYWYRQLPEEGLKFMVYLQKENIIDESGMPKERFSAEFPKEGPSILRIQQVVRGDSAAYFCASSPLGQGADDSPLHFGNGTRLTVT.

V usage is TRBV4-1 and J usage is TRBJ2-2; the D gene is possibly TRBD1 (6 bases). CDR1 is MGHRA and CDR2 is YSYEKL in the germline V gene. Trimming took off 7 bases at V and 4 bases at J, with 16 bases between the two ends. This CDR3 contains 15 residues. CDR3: CASTRGGLGTGELFF. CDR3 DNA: TGCGCCAGCACCCGAGGGGGTCTCGGCACCGGGGAGCTGTTTTTT.

Here the CDR3 reads CASSPRTGSGANVLTF. CDR3 coding DNA: TGTGCCAGCAGCCCCCGGACAGGGAGCGGGGCCAACGTCCTGACTTTC. The rearrangement joins TRBV4-2 to TRBJ2-6, with 8 positions matching TRBD1. Per germline, CDR1 LGHNA and CDR2 YNFKEQ. The CDR3 is 16 residues long. With V trimmed by 4 bases and J by 4 bases, 6 bases remained unmatched.

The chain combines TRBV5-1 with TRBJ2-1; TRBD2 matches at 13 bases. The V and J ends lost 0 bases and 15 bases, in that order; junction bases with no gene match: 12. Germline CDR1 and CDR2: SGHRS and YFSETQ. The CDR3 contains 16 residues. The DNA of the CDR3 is TGCGCCAGCAGCTTGGTGAGGACGGGACTAGCGGGGTGGTGGTTCTTC. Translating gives CASSLVRTGLAGWWFF.

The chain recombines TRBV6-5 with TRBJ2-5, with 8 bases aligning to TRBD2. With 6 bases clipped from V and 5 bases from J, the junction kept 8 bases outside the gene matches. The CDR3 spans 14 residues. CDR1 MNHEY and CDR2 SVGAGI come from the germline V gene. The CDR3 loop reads CASRELAGGETQYF. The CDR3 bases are TGTGCCAGCAGGGAGCTAGCGGGCGGGGAGACCCAGTACTTC.

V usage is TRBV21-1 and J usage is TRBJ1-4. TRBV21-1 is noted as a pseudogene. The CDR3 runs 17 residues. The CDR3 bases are TGTGCCAGCAGCAACTCCATGGGGGGTCCAACTAATGAAAAACTGTTTTTT. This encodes CASSNSMGGPTNEKLFF.